Below are 23 T cell receptor beta chains sequenced from a single sample in a study of post-analysis software for immune sequencing data (dated by TCRdb to the mid-2010s). Per the publication, the time point label means: second blood draw from one MS patient after hematopoietic stem cell transplantation. Library construction relied on PCR. Sequencing instrument: Illumina HiSeq 2500. To reduce PCR and sequencing biases, unique molecular identifiers were incorporated into the TCR beta cDNA libraries. TCRdb trimmed public reads at Q25 via fastp, called clones via MiXCR and kept in-frame beta chains. Rows are unified per CDR3 protein, each entry keeping the most common DNA and genes. This sample lists roughly 160,000 distinct CDR3 sequences; around 34% were detected once. The ten largest account for 25% to 30% of the sample. The sample here was blood, taken after autologous hematopoietic stem cell transplantation. The receptors come from a girl aged 10 to 17 with multiple sclerosis. Donor details come from another sample of the same person, matched by shared clones.

This clonotype was counted a few times. This chain connects TRBV15 to TRBJ2-7; 8 bases agree with TRBD1. V gave up 5 bases and J gave up 6 bases; unmatched junction bases: 12. CDR1 is LNHNV, CDR2 YYDKDF, per germline (reference sequence). This CDR3 has 15 residues. CDR3: CATSVGQGSLLEQYF. The DNA of the CDR3 is TGTGCCACCAGCGTTGGACAGGGAAGCCTCCTCGAGCAGTACTTC.

The CDR3 nucleotides are TGTGCCACCCTGGACATGACAGGGGATGGCTACACCTTC. Translation: CATLDMTGDGYTF. The V and J genes are TRBV7-8 and TRBJ1-2, with 8 bases identical to TRBD1. This CDR3 region has 13 residues. Trimming took 10 bases from V and 6 from J; bases not matched to a gene: 10. The germline gives CDR1 SGHVS, CDR2 FQNEAQ.

The rearrangement uses TRBV20-1 and TRBJ2-5; tentative D call: TRBD2 (6 bases). Trimming shortened V by 0 bases and J by 6 bases, and 17 bases separated the two germline ends. The CDR3 has 15 residues. Germline V CDR1 and CDR2: DFQATT, SNEGSKA (reference sequence). The CDR3 bases are TGCAGTGCTAGAGATTGGGCGGGAAGGAGGAAGACCCAGTACTTC. This translates into CSARDWAGRRKTQYF.

This clonotype appeared a few times. CDR3 nucleotides: TGTGCCAGCAGTTCATATCTAACAGATACGCAGTATTTT. It encodes CASSSYLTDTQYF. The genes are TRBV28 and TRBJ2-3; D gene unclear. The CDR3 runs to 13 residues. V was clipped by 4 bases and J by 3 bases, with 8 bases between them. Germline lookup yields CDR1 MDHEN and CDR2 SYDVKM.

Of note for this clonotype: A much larger clonotype is one base distant, so this may be a read error. The chain recombines TRBV29-1 with TRBJ2-1, with TRBD2 matching 9 bases. The trim removed 4 bases at V and 9 bases at J, leaving 16 bases unmatched. CDR3 length: 16 amino acids. Germline values: CDR1 SQVTM, CDR2 ANQGSEA. This chain's CDR3 is CSVASGAGGPYSEQFF. In nucleotides, the CDR3 is TGCAGCGTTGCTTCGGGGGCGGGAGGGCCGTATTCTGAGCAGTTCTTC.

This clonotype showed up just a few times. The J gene is TRBJ2-4, the V gene TRBV20-1, with TRBD2 identical over 10 bases. The CDR3 has 17 residues. V was clipped by 3 bases and J by 1 base; unmatched bases: 9. The V gene's germline CDR1 is DFQATT and CDR2 SNEGSKA (reference sequence). CDR3 loop: CSARVLAGPSAKNIQYF. CDR3 in DNA: TGCAGTGCTAGGGTACTAGCGGGACCCTCGGCCAAAAACATTCAGTACTTC.

The chain combines TRBV5-6 with TRBJ1-2, with D tentatively TRBD1 (6 bases). Between the trimmed V and J ends, which lost 4 bases and 8 bases, there was a span of 12 bases. The CDR3 loop spans 12 amino acids. Germline lookup yields CDR1 SGHDT and CDR2 YYEEEE. The CDR3 bases are TGTGCCAGCAGCGTACAGGGTCTCGGCTACACCTTC. Its protein is CASSVQGLGYTF.

The chain combines TRBV7-9 with TRBJ2-5; D not resolved. Trimming took 4 bases from V and 3 from J, leaving 12 bases between them. The CDR3 length is 14 residues. The germline V gene encodes CDR1 SEHNR and CDR2 FQNEAQ (reference sequence). The CDR3 coding sequence is TGTGCCAGCAGCTCGAGCCGGGCAAAAGAGACCCAGTACTTC. It translates to CASSSSRAKETQYF.

The chain has TRBV27 and TRBJ2-7; D ambiguous. V was trimmed by 3 bases and J by 0 bases, leaving 15 bases between them. The CDR3 runs 16 residues. Per the germline V gene, CDR1 is MNHEY and CDR2 is SMNVEV (reference sequence). CDR3 DNA: TGTGCCAGCAGTTTGTGGGCCGGTACGAACTCCTACGAGCAGTACTTC. This codes for CASSLWAGTNSYEQYF.

Regarding this clonotype: A read error is possible here, since a much larger clone lies one base away. The chain recombines TRBV7-2 with TRBJ2-1, with 7 bases matching TRBD2. Germline V gene lookup returns CDR1 SGHTA and CDR2 FQGNSA. With 1 base clipped from V and 10 bases from J, the junction kept 13 bases outside the gene matches. The CDR3 has 16 residues. In DNA form, the CDR3 reads TGTGCCAGCAGCTTAGGGCCCCCGCTCGCGGGAGACGAGCAGTTCTTC. Its protein product is CASSLGPPLAGDEQFF.

With respect to this clonotype: This may come from a read error, since a much larger clone is one base off. The chain employs TRBV24-1 and TRBJ2-1; 10 bases fit TRBD2. CDR1 and CDR2 (germline): KGHDR, SFDVKD. The CDR3 has 16 amino acids. CDR3 nucleotide sequence: TGTGTCACCAGTGATCCGCTAGCGGGAGTATACAATGAGCAGTTCTTC. It translates to CVTSDPLAGVYNEQFF.

This chain connects TRBV5-1 to TRBJ2-7; 7 positions agree with TRBD1. This CDR3 is 15 amino acids long. The J segment lost 3 bases and the V segment lost 4 bases, leaving 10 bases of the junction unmatched. CDR1 is SGHRS, CDR2 YFSETQ, per germline. As DNA, the CDR3 is TGCGCCAGCAGCGCCCAGACAGGGTTGGGCTACGAGCAGTACTTC. Translated, it gives CASSAQTGLGYEQYF.

This clonotype is a singleton in its sample. The chain combines TRBV7-9 with TRBJ2-1; 9 bases align to TRBD2. V lost 4 bases, J lost 8 bases, and 9 bases stayed unmatched. The CDR3 consists of 15 residues. Germline V gives CDR1 SEHNR, CDR2 FQNEAQ (reference sequence). This chain's CDR3 is CASSSFRGRDDEQFF. The CDR3 DNA is TGTGCCAGCAGCTCGTTCCGCGGGAGGGATGATGAGCAGTTCTTC.

Only a few counts were recorded for this clonotype. The J gene is TRBJ2-2, the V gene TRBV4-2; D ambiguous. The CDR3 has 13 residues. V dropped 2 bases and J dropped 8 bases, with 9 bases sitting between them. Germline assignment: CDR1 LGHNA and CDR2 YNFKEQ. In DNA, the CDR3 is TGTGCCAGCAGCCAAAAGACCGGTGGGGAGCTGTTTTTT. Protein: CASSQKTGGELFF.

This clonotype appeared a few times. The rearrangement links TRBV20-1 to TRBJ2-1; the D gene is possibly TRBD2 (5 bases). Trimming took 3 bases from V and 9 from J, leaving 15 bases between them. This CDR3 region has 13 residues. CDR1 is DFQATT, CDR2 SNEGSKA, per germline (reference sequence). The CDR3 loop is CSASDFTRGEQFF. The CDR3 DNA reads as TGCAGTGCTAGTGATTTTACCCGGGGTGAGCAGTTCTTC.

This chain uses TRBV5-6 with TRBJ2-5; no definite D call. The end of the DNA is better explained by TRBJ2-7, so the J call may be wrong. The germline CDR1 and CDR2 sequences are SGHDT and YYEEEE. This CDR3 has 14 residues. CDR3 loop: CASSLVGQEYEQYF. CDR3 nucleotides: TGTGCCAGCAGCTTGGTGGGTCAGGAGTACGAGCAGTACTTC.

The chain employs TRBV29-1 and TRBJ2-1; D tentatively reads TRBD1 or TRBD2 (6 bases each). V gave up 3 bases and J gave up 9 bases, with 18 bases separating them. Germline values: CDR1 SQVTM, CDR2 ANQGSEA. The CDR3 runs to 14 residues. CDR3 in amino acids: CSVDRGARAGEQFF. CDR3 in DNA: TGCAGCGTTGATAGGGGGGCGCGGGCGGGTGAGCAGTTCTTC.

This CDR3 is CASSWGGWLPSRLVEETQYF. The DNA for the CDR3 is TGTGCCAGCAGTTGGGGGGGCTGGCTTCCTAGCCGGTTGGTGGAAGAGACCCAGTACTTC. The chain carries TRBV28 and TRBJ2-5; D perhaps matches TRBD2 (7 bases). The germline V gene encodes CDR1 MDHEN and CDR2 SYDVKM. This CDR3 region has 20 residues. V was shortened by 4 bases and J by 3 bases, with 30 bases between the two germline ends.

This clonotype has only a few counts. The chain recombines TRBV7-9 with TRBJ2-7, with TRBD2 identical over 7 bases. After removal of 4 bases from V and 4 bases from J, the junction contained 13 bases not matched to a gene. The germline V gene has CDR1 SEHNR and CDR2 FQNEAQ (reference sequence). This CDR3 contains 16 residues. The CDR3 DNA reads as TGTGCCAGCAGCTCCTATCTAGGCGGGAGCGGATACGAGCAGTACTTC. The encoded protein is CASSSYLGGSGYEQYF.

This rearrangement joins TRBV7-2 to TRBJ2-3; TRBD2 is a possible D gene (6 bases). The CDR3 has 16 amino acids. Germline-derived CDR1 and CDR2 are SGHTA and FQGNSA. V was trimmed by 1 base and J by 5 bases, leaving 16 bases between them. The CDR3 sequence: CASSLDGAGRGDTQYF. CDR3 bases: TGTGCCAGCAGCTTAGACGGGGCCGGGCGGGGAGATACGCAGTATTTT.

This rearrangement joins TRBV29-1 to TRBJ1-5, with D perhaps TRBD1 (5 bases). V shed 4 bases and J shed 0 bases, with 19 bases lying between them. CDR1 SQVTM and CDR2 ANQGSEA come from the germline V gene. The CDR3 is 17 residues long. The CDR3 is CSVVSRAGVYSNQPQHF. The CDR3 DNA reads as TGCAGCGTTGTCAGCCGGGCGGGGGTATATAGCAATCAGCCCCAGCATTTT.

The rearrangement uses TRBV7-2 and TRBJ2-7, with D perhaps TRBD2 (6 bases). Germline CDR1 reads SGHTA; CDR2 reads FQGNSA. The V end lost 2 bases, the J end lost 8 bases, and 16 bases lay between the germline ends. The CDR3 contains 14 residues. CDR3 nucleotide sequence: TGTGCCAGCAGCTTAAACGGGAGTCCAGCCAAGCAGTACTTC. It yields the protein CASSLNGSPAKQYF.

This chain links TRBV29-1 with TRBJ2-1; 7 bases match TRBD2. The V gene end was trimmed by 4 bases and the J gene end by 0 bases; junction bases not matched to a gene: 3. This CDR3 region has 14 residues. From germline, CDR1 is SQVTM and CDR2 ANQGSEA. This chain's CDR3 is CSVGKRDSYNEQFF. The CDR3 DNA reads TGCAGCGTTGGAAAGCGGGACTCCTACAATGAGCAGTTCTTC.